Listed here is a single T cell receptor beta chain. What it recognizes is unknown. TCRdb passed the 5' RACE reads through MiXCR, listing each CDR3 protein once. The sample lists just over 350,000 distinct CDR3 sequences; approximately 15% were seen once. The CDR3 covers 14 residues. V dropped 0 bases and J dropped 5 bases, with 9 bases sitting between them. CDR1 is SGHNT and CDR2 is YYREEE in the germline V gene (reference sequence). The data belong to a study of T-cell memory formation after mild COVID-19. Study-wide results and caveats: Mainly CM and EM harbored the contracting CD4+ clones; mainly EMRA harbored the CD8+ ones. Clones from the second wave (peaking day 37) had unconfirmed SARS-CoV-2 specificity.

This TCR was recovered from a man in his late teens or twenties who had mild COVID-19 (a few samples of this study predate the infection). Cell type and time point are not known. Sequenced input: PBMCs or a T cell subset sorted from them (not recorded which). V usage is TRBV5-4 and J usage is TRBJ2-1; D is possibly TRBD1 (5 bases). In nucleotides, the CDR3 is TGTGCCAGCAGCTTGGCGGGCAGGGACAATGAGCAGTTCTTC. The encoded protein is CASSLAGRDNEQFF.